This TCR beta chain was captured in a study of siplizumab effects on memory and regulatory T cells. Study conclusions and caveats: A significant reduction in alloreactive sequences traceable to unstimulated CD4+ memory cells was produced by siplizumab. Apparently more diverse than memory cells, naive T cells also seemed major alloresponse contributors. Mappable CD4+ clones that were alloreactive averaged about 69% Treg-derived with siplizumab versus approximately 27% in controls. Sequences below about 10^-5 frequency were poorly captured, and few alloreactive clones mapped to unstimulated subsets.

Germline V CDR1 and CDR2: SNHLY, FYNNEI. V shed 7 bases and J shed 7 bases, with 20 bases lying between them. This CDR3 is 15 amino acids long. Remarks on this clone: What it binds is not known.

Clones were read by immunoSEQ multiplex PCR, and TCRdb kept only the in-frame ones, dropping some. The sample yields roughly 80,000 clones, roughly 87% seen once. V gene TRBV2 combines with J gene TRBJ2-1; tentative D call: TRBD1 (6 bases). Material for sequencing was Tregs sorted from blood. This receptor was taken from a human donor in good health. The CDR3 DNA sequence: TGTGCCAGCATCCGACAGAGGGGGTGGGTAAATGAGCAGTTCTTC. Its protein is CASIRQRGWVNEQFF.